Below, 10 T cell receptor beta chains from the same sample are listed, as sequenced in a study of control samples from healthy donors and cancer patients. Clones were read by immunoSEQ multiplex PCR, and TCRdb kept only the in-frame ones, dropping some. The sample records 60,000 to 75,000 clones, about 90% being singletons. Material: PBMCs. Receptors were obtained from a woman in her fifties or sixties with head and neck cancer.

This clone was counted only a few times. The J gene is TRBJ1-2, the V gene TRBV27; 7 nucleotides line up with TRBD1. CDR3 length equals 14 residues. V lost 2 bases to trimming and J lost 1 base; unmatched junction nucleotides: 1. Germline V gene lookup returns CDR1 MNHEY and CDR2 SMNVEV (reference sequence). CDR3 region: CASSLQGGNYGYTF. CDR3 coding DNA: TGTGCCAGCAGTTTACAGGGGGGTAACTATGGCTACACCTTC.

The V gene is TRBV25-1, the J gene TRBJ1-6; D is possibly TRBD1 (5 bases). CDR3 length equals 14 residues. Deletions cut 4 bases from V and 8 bases from J, with 12 bases between. CDR1 is MGHDK and CDR2 is SYGVNS in the germline V gene. CDR3 loop: CASSGRQSYSPLHF. The CDR3 coding sequence is TGTGCCAGCAGTGGACGACAGAGCTATTCACCCCTCCACTTT.

As DNA, the CDR3 is TGTGCCAGCAGCCTCATGGAGGGGGCGCGAACTGAAGCTTTCTTT. Protein: CASSLMEGARTEAFF. V gene TRBV28 combines with J gene TRBJ1-1; TRBD1 agrees at 7 bases. Germline loops: CDR1 MDHEN, CDR2 SYDVKM. V lost 6 bases to trimming and J lost 5 bases; unmatched junction nucleotides: 12. The CDR3 totals 15 residues.

This chain uses TRBV28 with TRBJ1-1; no reliable D call. Trimming took off 6 bases at V and 2 bases at J, with 31 bases between the two ends. CDR3 length equals 20 residues. Germline V gene data show CDR1 as MDHEN and CDR2 as SYDVKM. CDR3 nucleotides: TGTGCCAGCAGCCCGGGGATAGCTCAAAGACGCGAACTACTAAACACTGAAGCTTTCTTT. Translating it yields CASSPGIAQRRELLNTEAFF.

The CDR3 nucleotides are TGTGCCATTTCCGGGACAGACTACGAGCAGTACTTC. Protein sequence: CAISGTDYEQYF. The rearrangement joins TRBV10-3 to TRBJ2-7; TRBD1 aligns across 7 bases. V was clipped by 9 bases and J by 3 bases; unmatched bases: 5. The CDR3 spans 12 residues. From germline, CDR1 is ENHRY and CDR2 SYGVKD.

The chain employs TRBV20-1 and TRBJ1-1; D unclear. This CDR3 is 11 amino acids long. V was pared by 3 bases and J by 6 bases, with 8 bases between. Germline V CDR1 and CDR2: DFQATT, SNEGSKA (reference sequence). CDR3 coding DNA: TGCAGTGCTAGGAGAGTGGCTGAAGCTTTCTTT. This codes for CSARRVAEAFF.

The gene calls are TRBV7-9 and TRBJ1-5, with D uncertain. Germline V lookup: CDR1 SEHNR, CDR2 FQNEAQ (reference sequence). Trimming stripped 1 base from V and 4 bases from J, with 8 bases between. The CDR3 is 14 residues long. CDR3 DNA: TGTGCCAGCAGCTTAGAGACGGGGAATCAGCCCCAGCATTTT. Translation gives CASSLETGNQPQHF. The entire variable domain, with the rest obtained from reference TRBV7-9 and TRBJ1-5, is as follows: DTGVSQNPRHKITKRGQNVTFRCDPISEHNRLYWYRQTLGQGPEFLTYFQNEAQLEKSRLLSDRFSAERPKGSFSTLEIQRTEQGDSAMYLCASSLETGNQPQHFGDGTRLSIL.

This chain uses TRBV5-4 with TRBJ2-5; 12 bases agree with TRBD2. Trimming removed 2 bases from V and 5 bases from J; junction bases left unmatched: 4. The CDR3 is 15 residues long. The germline V gene encodes CDR1 SGHNT and CDR2 YYREEE (reference sequence). CDR3 coding DNA: TGTGCCAGCAGCTTCTCTAGCGGGGGGGTGGAGACCCAGTACTTC. Its protein product is CASSFSSGGVETQYF. Full variable domain (rest looked up from reference TRBV5-4 and TRBJ2-5): ETGVTQSPTHLIKTRGQQVTLRCSSQSGHNTVSWYQQALGQGPQFIFQYYREEENGRGNFPPRFSGLQFPNYSSELNVNALELDDSALYLCASSFSSGGVETQYFGPGTRLLVL.

The chain uses TRBV5-1 and TRBJ1-2; D perhaps matches TRBD1 (5 bases). Germline CDR1 is SGHRS and CDR2 is YFSETQ. The V end was cut by 6 bases, the J end by 8 bases, with 17 bases between. The CDR3 extends over 13 amino acids. The chain's CDR3 is CASTGTLPGGYTF. The CDR3 nucleotides read TGCGCCAGCACCGGGACCCTCCCGGGAGGCTACACCTTC.

This chain joins TRBV18 and TRBJ1-5; no definite D call. The germline V gene has CDR1 KGHSH and CDR2 LQKENI. V was clipped by 0 bases and J by 4 bases, with 10 bases between them. The CDR3 spans 15 residues. This CDR3 reads CASSPPGIRNQPQHF. The CDR3 coding sequence is TGTGCCAGCTCACCACCAGGGATTAGAAATCAGCCCCAGCATTTT.